Below are 8 T cell receptor beta chains sequenced from a single sample in a study of T cells in Graves' hyperthyroidism and ophthalmopathy. Researchers took RNA transcripts and amplified the TCR beta CDR3 regions from them. A set of HTBI primers served as the primers for a first-round RT-PCR of the TCR CDR3. TCRdb processed the multiplex PCR reads anew with MiXCR; each CDR3 protein has one entry. In the table there are hundreds of thousands of distinct CDR3 sequences, about a fifth of which are singletons. The sequencing sample was made of blood. The receptors shown here come from a man in his thirties or forties with Graves' ophthalmopathy.

This clonotype was counted ten times or more. The V and J genes are TRBV7-9 and TRBJ2-1; D ambiguous. Trimming removed 4 bases from V and 5 bases from J, with 9 bases in between. This CDR3 spans 13 amino acids. Germline V gene sequence: CDR1 SEHNR, CDR2 FQNEAQ (reference sequence). The CDR3 sequence is CASSSGRHNEQFF. CDR3 nucleotides: TGTGCCAGCAGCTCAGGCCGACACAATGAGCAGTTCTTC.

The J gene is TRBJ2-4, the V gene TRBV6-5, with 10 bases fitting TRBD2. Germline V lookup: CDR1 MNHEY, CDR2 SVGAGI. V gave up 0 bases and J gave up 2 bases; unmatched junction bases: 13. The CDR3 sequence is 20 residues long. CDR3 protein: CASSYSIDPAGGPPKNIQYF. CDR3 sequence (DNA): TGTGCCAGCAGTTACTCGATCGACCCAGCGGGAGGGCCCCCCAAAAACATTCAGTACTTC.

J is TRBJ1-1 and V is TRBV7-6; 7 bases are a match to TRBD1. V was clipped by 5 bases and J by 0 bases; unmatched bases: 12. Germline V gene sequence: CDR1 SGHVS, CDR2 FNYEAQ. The CDR3 contains 17 residues. CDR3 DNA: TGTGCCAGCAGCAAATTACAGGGGCCGCCCTTGAACACTGAAGCTTTCTTT. Translation gives CASSKLQGPPLNTEAFF.

This clonotype was seen ten or more times. The CDR3 coding sequence is TGTGCCAGCAGCCAAGACAGGAGAGCCTACAATGAGCAGTTCTTC. Translating gives CASSQDRRAYNEQFF. The chain employs TRBV14 and TRBJ2-1; no clear D. Trimming took 0 bases from V and 2 from J, leaving 8 bases between them. CDR3 length: 15 amino acids. Germline CDR1 SGHDN, CDR2 FVKESK.

The chain uses TRBV6-5 and TRBJ1-6; a weak D match, TRBD1 (5 bases). V was cut by 2 bases and J by 9 bases, with 11 bases left in between. Germline V gives CDR1 MNHEY, CDR2 SVGAGI. This CDR3 is 14 amino acids long. The CDR3 is CASSYGREGSPLHF. DNA for the CDR3: TGTGCCAGCAGTTACGGCAGGGAGGGTTCACCCCTCCACTTT.

This clonotype was detected many times. The V and J genes are TRBV3-1 and TRBJ1-5, with D perhaps matching TRBD1 (6 bases). This CDR3 is 14 amino acids long. Germline CDR1 reads LGHDT; CDR2 reads YNNKEL (reference sequence). V was shortened by 1 base and J by 7 bases, with 11 bases between the two germline ends. This CDR3 reads CASSQGVGGQPQHF. CDR3 sequence (DNA): TGTGCCAGCAGCCAAGGCGTCGGGGGCCAGCCCCAGCATTTT. The full variable domain, with the rest looked up from reference TRBV3-1 and TRBJ1-5, is DTAVSQTPKYLVTQMGNDKSIKCEQNLGHDTMYWYKQDSKKFLKIMFSYNNKELIINETVPNRFSPKSPDKAHLNLHINSLELGDSAVYFCASSQGVGGQPQHFGDGTRLSIL.

This clonotype was counted between two and nine times. This chain uses TRBV10-3 with TRBJ1-5; D not certain. This CDR3 contains 14 residues. V dropped 4 bases and J dropped 5 bases, with 12 bases sitting between them. The germline V gene has CDR1 ENHRY and CDR2 SYGVKD. CDR3 sequence reads: CAISGAVEDQPQHF. In nucleotides, the CDR3 is TGTGCCATCAGTGGAGCAGTGGAGGATCAGCCCCAGCATTTT.

This clonotype was counted ten times or more. The V and J genes are TRBV2 and TRBJ1-5; D not resolved. The germline CDR1 and CDR2 sequences are SNHLY and FYNNEI. V was trimmed by 5 bases and J by 1 base, leaving 12 bases between them. The CDR3 covers 15 residues. The CDR3 spells CASSTPGGSNQPQHF. Here the CDR3 DNA reads TGTGCCAGCAGTACCCCAGGCGGGAGCAATCAGCCCCAGCATTTT.